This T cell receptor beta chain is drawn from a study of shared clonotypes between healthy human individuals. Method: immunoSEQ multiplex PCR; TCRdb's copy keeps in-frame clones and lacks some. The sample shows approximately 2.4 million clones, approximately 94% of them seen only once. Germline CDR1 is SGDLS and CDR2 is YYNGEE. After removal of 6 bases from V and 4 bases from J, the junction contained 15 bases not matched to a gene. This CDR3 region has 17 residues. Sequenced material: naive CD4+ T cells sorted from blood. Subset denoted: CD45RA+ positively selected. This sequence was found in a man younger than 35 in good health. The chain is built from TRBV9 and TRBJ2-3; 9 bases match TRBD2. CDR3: CASNRGSSGEFSDTQYF. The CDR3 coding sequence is TGTGCCAGCAATCGGGGTTCTAGCGGGGAGTTTTCAGATACGCAGTATTTT.